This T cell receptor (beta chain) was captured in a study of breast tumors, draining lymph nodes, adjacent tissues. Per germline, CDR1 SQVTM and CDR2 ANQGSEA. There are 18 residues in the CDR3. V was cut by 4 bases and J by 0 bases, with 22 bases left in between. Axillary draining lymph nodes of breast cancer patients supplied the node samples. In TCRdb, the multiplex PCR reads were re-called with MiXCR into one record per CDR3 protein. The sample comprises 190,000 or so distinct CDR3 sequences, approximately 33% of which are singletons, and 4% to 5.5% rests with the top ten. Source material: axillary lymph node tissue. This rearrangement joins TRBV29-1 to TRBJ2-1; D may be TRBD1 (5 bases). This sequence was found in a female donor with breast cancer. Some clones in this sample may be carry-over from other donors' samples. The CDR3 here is CSVVYYLGDLSSYNEQFF. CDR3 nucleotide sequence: TGCAGCGTTGTTTACTACTTAGGGGATCTAAGCTCCTACAATGAGCAGTTCTTC.